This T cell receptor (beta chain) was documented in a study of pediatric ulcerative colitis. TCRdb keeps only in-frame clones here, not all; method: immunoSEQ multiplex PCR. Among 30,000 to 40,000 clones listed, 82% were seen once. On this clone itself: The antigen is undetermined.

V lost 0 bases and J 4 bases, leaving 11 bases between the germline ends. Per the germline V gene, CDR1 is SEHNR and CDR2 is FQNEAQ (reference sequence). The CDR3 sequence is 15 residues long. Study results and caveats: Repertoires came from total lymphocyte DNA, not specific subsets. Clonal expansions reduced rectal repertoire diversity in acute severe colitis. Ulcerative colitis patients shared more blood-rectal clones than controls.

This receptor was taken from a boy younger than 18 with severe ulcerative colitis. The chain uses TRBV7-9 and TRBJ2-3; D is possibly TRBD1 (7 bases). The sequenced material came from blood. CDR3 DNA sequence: TGTGCCAGCAGCTTAGCGGAGGGGGCGGCAGATACGCAGTATTTT. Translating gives CASSLAEGAADTQYF.